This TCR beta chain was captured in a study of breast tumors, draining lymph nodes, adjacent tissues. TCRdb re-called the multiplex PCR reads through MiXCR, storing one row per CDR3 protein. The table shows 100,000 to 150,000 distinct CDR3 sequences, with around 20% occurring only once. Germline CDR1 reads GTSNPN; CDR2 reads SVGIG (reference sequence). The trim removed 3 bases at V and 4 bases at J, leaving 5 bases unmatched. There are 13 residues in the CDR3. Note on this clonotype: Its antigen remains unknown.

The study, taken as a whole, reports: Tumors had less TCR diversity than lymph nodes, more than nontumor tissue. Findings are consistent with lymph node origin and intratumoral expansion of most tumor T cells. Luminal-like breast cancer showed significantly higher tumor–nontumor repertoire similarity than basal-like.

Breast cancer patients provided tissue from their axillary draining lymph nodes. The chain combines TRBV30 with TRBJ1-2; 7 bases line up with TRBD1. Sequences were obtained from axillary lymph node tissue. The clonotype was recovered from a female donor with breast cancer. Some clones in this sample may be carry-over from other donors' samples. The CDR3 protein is CAWRGQFPYGYTF. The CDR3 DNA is TGTGCCTGGAGGGGACAGTTCCCCTATGGCTACACCTTC.